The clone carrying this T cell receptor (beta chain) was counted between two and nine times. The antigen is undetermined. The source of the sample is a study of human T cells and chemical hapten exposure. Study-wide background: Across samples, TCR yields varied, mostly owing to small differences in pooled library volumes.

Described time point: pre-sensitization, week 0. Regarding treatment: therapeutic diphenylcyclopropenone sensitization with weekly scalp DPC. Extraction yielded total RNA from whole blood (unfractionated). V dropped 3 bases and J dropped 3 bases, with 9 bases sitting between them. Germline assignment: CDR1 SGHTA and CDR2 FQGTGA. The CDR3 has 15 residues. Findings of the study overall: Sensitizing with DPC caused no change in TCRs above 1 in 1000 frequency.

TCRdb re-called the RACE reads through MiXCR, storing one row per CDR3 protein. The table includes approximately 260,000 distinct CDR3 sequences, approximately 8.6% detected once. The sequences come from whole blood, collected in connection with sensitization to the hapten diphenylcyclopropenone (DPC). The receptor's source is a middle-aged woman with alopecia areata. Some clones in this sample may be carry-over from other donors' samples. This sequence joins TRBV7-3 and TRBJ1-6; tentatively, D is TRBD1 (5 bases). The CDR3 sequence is CASSFDSVYNSPLHF. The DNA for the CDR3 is TGTGCCAGCAGCTTTGACAGTGTCTATAATTCACCCCTCCACTTT.